This TCR beta chain is from a study of spatial heterogeneity in lung cancer. TCRdb used MiXCR to reprocess the 5' RACE reads, holding one entry per CDR3 protein. The repertoire holds about 85,000 distinct CDR3 sequences, with under 25% as singletons. The CDR3 is 14 residues long. J lost 7 bases, V lost 5 bases, and 3 bases had no gene match. CDR1 and CDR2 (germline): KGHSH, LQKENI. The time point was: sample taken at primary tumor resection. Unsorted samples of tumor, nontumor lung or frozen PBMC had their whole RNA sequenced. The specimen was PBMCs, collected at surgery. J is TRBJ2-1 and V is TRBV18, with 12 nucleotides matching TRBD2. The sequence derives from a male donor with early-stage non-small cell lung cancer. The CDR3 DNA follows: TGTGCCAGCTCATCACTAGCGGGGGGTAATGAGCAGTTCTTC. This sequence encodes CASSSLAGGNEQFF.